The 31 T cell receptor beta chains below come from one sample, sequenced in a study of T cells in Graves' hyperthyroidism and ophthalmopathy. The TCR beta CDR3 regions underwent amplification using RNA transcripts as the source. With the HTBI primer set, the TCR CDR3 went through a first round of RT-PCR. TCRdb re-analysed the multiplex PCR reads in MiXCR, keeping a single row per CDR3 protein. This table holds around 300,000 distinct CDR3 sequences, about 25% found once. The sample consisted of blood. The receptor set was obtained from a man between 35 and 55 years old with Graves' hyperthyroidism that later progressed to Graves' ophthalmopathy.

This clonotype was seen at least ten times. This chain joins TRBV5-1 and TRBJ1-2, with 9 bases identical to TRBD1. V was clipped by 1 base and J by 2 bases; unmatched bases: 9. This CDR3 comprises 17 residues. CDR1 and CDR2 (germline): SGHRS, YFSETQ. The CDR3 reads CASSLFGTGRGNYGYTF. As DNA, the CDR3 is TGCGCCAGCAGCTTGTTCGGGACAGGGAGGGGGAACTATGGCTACACCTTC.

The gene calls are TRBV11-1 and TRBJ2-5; TRBD1 matches 7 bases. Germline CDR1 is SGHAT and CDR2 is FQDESV (reference sequence). The CDR3 contains 14 residues. V shed 8 bases, J shed 2 bases, and the junction held 8 bases outside the gene matches. CDR3 nucleotides: TGTGCCAGCGGACCCGGGACAGATCAAGAGACCCAGTACTTC. Its translation: CASGPGTDQETQYF.

This clonotype was detected only a few times. CDR3 in amino acids: CASSQEAISGNTIYF. The CDR3 DNA sequence: TGTGCCAGCAGCCAGGAGGCCATCTCTGGAAACACCATATATTTT. The chain uses TRBV3-1 and TRBJ1-3, with no clear D. The V end was cut by 3 bases, the J end by 0 bases, with 9 bases between. Germline values: CDR1 LGHDT, CDR2 YNNKEL (reference sequence). The CDR3 spans 15 residues.

This clonotype came up many times. CDR3 DNA: TGTGCCAGCAGCTTTTGGGACTACCAAGAGACCCAGTACTTC. It yields the protein CASSFWDYQETQYF. The chain couples TRBV7-8 to TRBJ2-5; maybe TRBD2 (6 bases). V gave up 3 bases and J gave up 0 bases, with 8 bases separating them. Germline CDR1 SGHVS, CDR2 FQNEAQ. The CDR3 has 14 amino acids. The complete variable domain, with remaining parts taken from reference TRBV7-8 and TRBJ2-5, reads GAGVSQSPRYKVAKRGQDVALRCDPISGHVSLFWYQQALGQGPEFLTYFQNEAQLDKSGLPSDRFFAERPEGSVSTLKIQRTQQEDSAVYLCASSFWDYQETQYFGPGTRLLVL.

The sample holds many counts of this clonotype. V is TRBV6-1 and J is TRBJ1-3; possibly TRBD1 for D (5 bases). CDR1 MNHNS and CDR2 SASEGT come from the germline V gene. The CDR3 loop spans 13 amino acids. Trimming took off 8 bases at V and 4 bases at J, with 12 bases between the two ends. CDR3 nucleotide sequence: TGTGCCAGCCGAGGGGCGAGAGGAAACACCATATATTTT. This translates into CASRGARGNTIYF.

The chain links TRBV6-1 to TRBJ1-2; D remains unclear. Germline values: CDR1 MNHNS, CDR2 SASEGT. The CDR3 runs to 11 residues. The CDR3: CGAGISYGYTF. DNA of the CDR3: TGTGGGGCTGGGATATCCTATGGCTACACCTTC.

This clonotype showed up many times. The chain carries TRBV6-2 or TRBV6-3 and TRBJ2-7; no reliable D call. CDR3 length: 14 residues. Germline V CDR1 and CDR2: MNHEY, SVGEGT. With 6 bases removed from V and 2 bases from J, the gap between germline ends came to 14 bases. Here the CDR3 reads CASSSDEATYEQYF. Written as DNA, the CDR3 is TGTGCCAGCAGCTCCGACGAGGCCACCTACGAGCAGTACTTC.

The table lists this clonotype with many counts. This chain's CDR3 is CASKTGGIGGANVLTF. The DNA for the CDR3 is TGTGCCAGTAAAACAGGGGGCATCGGTGGGGCCAACGTCCTGACTTTC. The chain links TRBV28 to TRBJ2-6; 9 nucleotides agree with TRBD1. This CDR3 is built from 16 residues. J was trimmed by 3 bases and V by 9 bases; bases with no gene match: 9. The germline CDR1 and CDR2 sequences are MDHEN and SYDVKM.

This clonotype showed up many times. V usage is TRBV24-1 and J usage is TRBJ2-2, with TRBD1 identical over 7 bases. The length of the CDR3 is 13 residues. Trimming cost V 7 bases and J 7 bases; bases outside gene matches: 5. Germline V CDR1 and CDR2: KGHDR, SFDVKD. CDR3 sequence reads: CATSRTGGGELFF. The DNA for the CDR3 is TGTGCCACCAGCCGGACAGGCGGCGGGGAGCTGTTTTTT.

J is TRBJ2-7 and V is TRBV6-5; D perhaps matches TRBD1 (6 bases). CDR1 MNHEY and CDR2 SVGAGI come from the germline V gene. The V and J ends lost 2 bases and 9 bases respectively, with 20 bases between them. CDR3 length equals 15 residues. This CDR3 is CASSYKGRGLTRQYF. The CDR3 nucleotides are TGTGCCAGCAGTTACAAGGGCAGGGGTCTTACGAGGCAGTACTTC.

This clonotype was counted ten times or more. This chain joins TRBV19 and TRBJ1-5; D might be TRBD1 (5 bases). The germline CDR1 and CDR2 sequences are LNHDA and SQIVND (reference sequence). Trimming cost V 4 bases and J 3 bases, with 10 bases left between them. This CDR3 has 14 amino acids. CDR3 coding DNA: TGTGCCAGTAGTACCCGGGGGGTCAATCAGCCCCAGCATTTT. Its protein product is CASSTRGVNQPQHF.

This clonotype was recorded at least ten times. This sequence joins TRBV10-2 and TRBJ2-7; tentatively, D is TRBD1 (5 bases). Germline V gene sequence: CDR1 WSHSY, CDR2 SAAADI. V gave up 1 base and J gave up 1 base, with 8 bases separating them. This CDR3 comprises 14 residues. CDR3 nucleotide sequence: TGCGCCAGCAGTGAGTGGCAGGGTTCCTACGAGCAGTACTTC. Translation: CASSEWQGSYEQYF.

This clonotype appeared many times. The chain uses TRBV19 and TRBJ1-1; D possibly corresponds to TRBD1 (5 bases). CDR3 size: 15 residues. The V end was cut by 4 bases, the J end by 3 bases, with 15 bases between. The V gene's germline CDR1 is LNHDA and CDR2 SQIVND (reference sequence). CDR3 nucleotide sequence: TGTGCCAGTAGTAGATCCAGGGCAGGTGACACTGAAGCTTTCTTT. Translation: CASSRSRAGDTEAFF.

This clonotype was seen at least ten times. The chain couples TRBV4-3 to TRBJ2-7; D is unclear. V was pared by 5 bases and J by 5 bases, with 37 bases between. This CDR3 has 21 amino acids. Germline V CDR1 and CDR2: LGHNA, YSLEER. The CDR3 nucleotides are TGCGCCAGCAGCGGTCCCCCGCTGTTCCTGGGTGGGCCCCCAAACCCCCACGAGCAGTACTTC. Its translation: CASSGPPLFLGGPPNPHEQYF.

Many counts were recorded for this clonotype. The V and J genes are TRBV12-3 or TRBV12-4 and TRBJ1-2; D call uncertain. The CDR3 is 15 residues long. Trimming removed 5 bases from V and 2 bases from J, with 15 bases in between. The CDR3 protein is CASSPAWEGNYGYTF. CDR3 coding DNA: TGTGCCAGCAGTCCAGCGTGGGAGGGCAACTATGGCTACACCTTC.

This clonotype was counted ten times or more. V and J are TRBV5-1 and TRBJ2-7; 10 nucleotides agree with TRBD2. Trimming cost V 1 base and J 7 bases; bases outside gene matches: 17. The CDR3 sequence is 18 residues long. CDR1 is SGHRS and CDR2 is YFSETQ in the germline V gene. CDR3 sequence reads: CASSLPPSGRGPLWEQYF. Written as DNA, the CDR3 is TGCGCCAGCAGCTTGCCACCTAGCGGGAGAGGCCCGTTATGGGAGCAGTACTTC.

This clonotype was found many times. This rearrangement joins TRBV7-8 to TRBJ1-2; D call uncertain. CDR3 size: 12 residues. Trimming took off 6 bases at V and 4 bases at J, with 9 bases between the two ends. Germline V gene sequence: CDR1 SGHVS, CDR2 FQNEAQ. Here the CDR3 reads CASRSDGYGYTF. The CDR3 region has the DNA TGTGCCAGCAGGTCCGACGGCTATGGCTACACCTTC.

This clonotype was counted many times. The chain uses TRBV5-1 and TRBJ2-5; weak D call: TRBD2 (5 bases). Germline CDR1 is SGHRS and CDR2 is YFSETQ. Trimming stripped 1 base from V and 3 bases from J, with 10 bases between. The CDR3 covers 14 residues. The CDR3 DNA sequence: TGCGCCAGCAGCTTGAGGAGGCCCGAAGAGACCCAGTACTTC. It encodes CASSLRRPEETQYF.

J is TRBJ1-2 and V is TRBV28; D gene unclear. This CDR3 comprises 13 residues. Trimming shortened V by 6 bases and J by 2 bases, and 10 bases separated the two germline ends. Germline V gene data show CDR1 as MDHEN and CDR2 as SYDVKM. CDR3: CASSSGANYGYTF. Here the CDR3 DNA reads TGTGCCAGCAGCAGTGGAGCCAACTATGGCTACACCTTC.

V gene TRBV6-1 combines with J gene TRBJ2-7, with 9 bases that match TRBD1. The V segment lost 5 bases and the J segment 3 bases; nucleotides outside the gene matches: 5. Germline CDR1 MNHNS, CDR2 SASEGT. The CDR3 runs to 14 residues. In DNA, the CDR3 is TGTGCCAGCAGTAGGGACAGGGCTAACTACGAGCAGTACTTC. Amino acid sequence: CASSRDRANYEQYF.

This clonotype was counted many times. The chain has TRBV28 and TRBJ1-2, with D hard to call. This CDR3 has 15 amino acids. V lost 8 bases and J lost 6, with 22 bases in between. The germline gives CDR1 MDHEN, CDR2 SYDVKM. This CDR3 is CASSTPTLGLDGYTF. The CDR3 DNA follows: TGTGCCAGCTCGACCCCTACATTAGGGTTAGATGGCTACACCTTC.

The rearrangement links TRBV20-1 to TRBJ1-3, with D unresolved. CDR1 DFQATT and CDR2 SNEGSKA come from the germline V gene (reference sequence). The CDR3 has 11 residues. V was shortened by 3 bases and J by 2 bases, with 2 bases between the two germline ends. The CDR3 sequence: CSARAGNTIYF. In nucleotides, the CDR3 is TGCAGTGCTAGGGCTGGAAACACCATATATTTT.

In its sample, this clonotype was seen many times. CDR3 nucleotides: TGTGCCAGCAGTTTTGGGACAGGGGGAGTCTATAGCAATCAGCCCCAGCATTTT. Protein: CASSFGTGGVYSNQPQHF. The chain links TRBV12-3 or TRBV12-4 to TRBJ1-5; TRBD1 agrees at 11 bases. J gave up 0 bases and V 3 bases, and 7 bases lay outside the gene matches. CDR3 length: 18 residues.

This clonotype was picked up many times. V gene TRBV29-1 combines with J gene TRBJ1-1; TRBD1 might be the D (5 bases). Germline CDR1 is SQVTM and CDR2 is ANQGSEA. Trimming took 0 bases from V and 3 from J, leaving 14 bases between them. This CDR3 is 15 amino acids long. The CDR3 DNA sequence: TGCAGCGTTGAAGATATATCCCTGGGGGACACTGAAGCTTTCTTT. Protein: CSVEDISLGDTEAFF.

This clonotype was seen at least ten times. The chain recombines TRBV15 with TRBJ1-5; D is unclear. This CDR3 contains 13 residues. Germline values: CDR1 LNHNV, CDR2 YYDKDF (reference sequence). With 3 bases removed from V and 5 bases from J, the gap between germline ends came to 8 bases. The DNA of the CDR3 is TGTGCCACCAGCAGTCATGGGGATCAGCCCCAGCATTTT. It codes for CATSSHGDQPQHF.

This clonotype came up many times. CDR3: CASNGPTRGSYEQYF. CDR3 DNA sequence: TGTGCCAGCAACGGCCCCACCCGGGGATCCTACGAGCAGTACTTC. This chain uses TRBV6-2 or TRBV6-3 with TRBJ2-7; maybe TRBD2 (5 bases). The CDR3 runs 15 residues. V dropped 7 bases and J dropped 1 base, with 17 bases sitting between them. Germline CDR1 and CDR2: MNHEY and SVGEGT.

This chain links TRBV12-3 or TRBV12-4 with TRBJ2-2; possibly TRBD1 for D (8 bases). V gave up 7 bases and J gave up 1 base, with 19 bases separating them. The CDR3 is 17 amino acids. CDR3 DNA sequence: TGTGCCAGCACCCAGGGGGCGCGGGGGAAGAACACCGGGGAGCTGTTTTTT. As protein: CASTQGARGKNTGELFF.

This sequence joins TRBV6-2 or TRBV6-3 and TRBJ2-7; 8 nucleotides line up with TRBD1. Per the germline V gene, CDR1 is MNHEY and CDR2 is SVGEGT. The V segment lost 8 bases and the J segment 5 bases; nucleotides outside the gene matches: 14. This CDR3 has 15 residues. The CDR3 coding sequence is TGTGCCAGCTGCCGAGGGGGGACAGGAACCCACGAGCAGTACTTC. This codes for CASCRGGTGTHEQYF.

The chain employs TRBV6-1 and TRBJ1-5, with 7 nucleotides matching TRBD1. Trimming cost V 7 bases and J 2 bases; bases outside gene matches: 8. CDR3 size: 15 residues. Germline lookup yields CDR1 MNHNS and CDR2 SASEGT. CDR3 amino acids: CASNPGQGGNQPQHF. CDR3 DNA: TGTGCCAGCAATCCGGGCCAGGGGGGCAATCAGCCCCAGCATTTT.

In this sample, this clonotype turned up many times. The V gene is TRBV11-1, the J gene TRBJ2-2, with TRBD2 identical over 9 bases. Looked up from germline, CDR1 is SGHAT and CDR2 is FQDESV (reference sequence). The CDR3 loop spans 16 amino acids. The J segment lost 5 bases and the V segment lost 0 bases, leaving 4 bases of the junction unmatched. The CDR3 region has the DNA TGTGCCAGCAGCTTAGCGGGAAGCGGGAGGACCGGGGAGCTGTTTTTT. It yields the protein CASSLAGSGRTGELFF.

The rearrangement links TRBV12-3 or TRBV12-4 to TRBJ2-7, with D possibly called TRBD1 or TRBD2 (7 bases each). The CDR3 is 16 residues long. Trimming pared 3 bases from V and 4 bases from J, leaving 19 bases between. The CDR3 is CASSLGRGQGGYEQYF. CDR3 DNA: TGTGCCAGCAGTTTGGGGAGGGGGCAGGGGGGATACGAGCAGTACTTC.